Sequencing of this TCR beta chain was carried out in a study of monozygotic twins with inflammatory bowel disease. Overall study results and limits: Perhaps reflecting limited power, concordant and discordant twins did not differ in repertoire similarity. Part of the variability in patient repertoires may have come from differing immunosuppressive treatments. IBD patients displayed reduced TCRbeta diversity (inverse Simpson) when set against healthy co-twins.

For this clonotype: Antigen specificity is unknown.

TCRdb re-called the 5' RACE reads, yielding one record per CDR3 amino acid sequence without DNA. The sample data list around 380,000 distinct CDR3 sequences. Source material: blood. The TCR sequence derives from a human donor with ulcerative colitis or Crohn's disease, or a healthy co-twin of an affected twin (not recorded which).

The CDR3 sequence: CASSPRRQSYEQYF. The chain has TRBV7-8 and TRBJ2-7. The length of the CDR3 is 14 residues. The germline V gene encodes CDR1 SGHVS and CDR2 FQNEAQ.